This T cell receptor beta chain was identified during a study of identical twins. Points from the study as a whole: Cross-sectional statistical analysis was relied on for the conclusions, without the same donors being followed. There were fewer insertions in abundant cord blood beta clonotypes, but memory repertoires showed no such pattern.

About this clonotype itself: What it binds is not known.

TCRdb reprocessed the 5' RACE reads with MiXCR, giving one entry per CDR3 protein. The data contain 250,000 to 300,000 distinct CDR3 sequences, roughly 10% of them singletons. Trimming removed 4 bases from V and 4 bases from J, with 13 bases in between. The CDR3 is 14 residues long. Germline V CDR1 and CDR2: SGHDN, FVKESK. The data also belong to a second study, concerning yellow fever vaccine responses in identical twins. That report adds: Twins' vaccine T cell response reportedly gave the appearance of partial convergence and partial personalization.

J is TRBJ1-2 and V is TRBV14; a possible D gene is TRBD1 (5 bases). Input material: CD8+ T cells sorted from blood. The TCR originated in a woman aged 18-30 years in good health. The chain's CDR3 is CASSRDATVYGYTF. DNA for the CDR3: TGTGCCAGCAGCCGAGATGCGACAGTCTATGGCTACACCTTC.